These 29 T cell receptor beta chains were sequenced from one sample in a study of blood T cell repertoires in COVID-19. Libraries were prepared by immunoSEQ multiplex PCR; TCRdb keeps only in-frame clonotypes and omits some of them. This table holds about 320,000 clones, 85% found once. Sequencing was done on a sample of peripheral blood. These receptors all stem from a human donor in a cohort sampled during active COVID-19.

The J gene is TRBJ2-6, the V gene TRBV5-1, with 10 bases fitting TRBD1. The CDR3 has 16 residues. V lost 7 bases and J lost 0; bases outside the gene matches: 4. Germline V gene lookup returns CDR1 SGHRS and CDR2 YFSETQ. CDR3: CASGDRGSSGANVLTF. CDR3 DNA: TGCGCCAGCGGGGACAGGGGAAGCTCTGGGGCCAACGTCCTGACTTTC.

This clone occurred once. DNA of the CDR3: TGTGCCAGCAGCTTCCCTAGCGGGGGTGACGGGGAGCTGTTTTTT. Translating gives CASSFPSGGDGELFF. The V and J genes are TRBV5-4 and TRBJ2-2; the match to TRBD2 covers 10 bases. V trimming: 2 bases; J trimming: 7 bases; junction bases outside the gene matches: 5. Germline CDR1 is SGHNT and CDR2 is YYREEE (reference sequence). The CDR3 has 15 residues. The complete variable domain, with remaining parts taken from reference TRBV5-4 and TRBJ2-2, reads ETGVTQSPTHLIKTRGQQVTLRCSSQSGHNTVSWYQQALGQGPQFIFQYYREEENGRGNFPPRFSGLQFPNYSSELNVNALELDDSALYLCASSFPSGGDGELFFGEGSRLTVL.

The V call is TRBV7-9, the J call TRBJ2-7, with D perhaps TRBD1 (6 bases). Looked up from germline, CDR1 is SEHNR and CDR2 is FQNEAQ (reference sequence). The CDR3 loop spans 14 amino acids. Trimming removed 5 bases from V and 2 bases from J, with 13 bases in between. CDR3: CASSGLTGTYEQYF. CDR3 nucleotide sequence: TGTGCCAGCAGCGGCCTTACAGGGACCTACGAGCAGTACTTC.

The chain combines TRBV27 with TRBJ1-4; D call uncertain. Germline CDR1 and CDR2: MNHEY and SMNVEV (reference sequence). The V and J ends lost 4 bases and 3 bases respectively, with 9 bases between them. This CDR3 has 14 residues. CDR3 bases: TGTGCCAGCAGTTCGGGTGGCGCTAATGAAAAACTGTTTTTT. Protein sequence: CASSSGGANEKLFF. Filled out from reference TRBV27 and TRBJ1-4, the complete variable domain reads EAQVTQNPRYLITVTGKKLTVTCSQNMNHEYMSWYRQDPGLGLRQIYYSMNVEVTDKGDVPEGYKVSRKEKRNFPLILESPSPNQTSLYFCASSSGGANEKLFFGSGTQLSVL.

The chain carries TRBV6-5 and TRBJ2-7; 8 positions match TRBD2. The germline gives CDR1 MNHEY, CDR2 SVGAGI. V shed 6 bases and J 7 bases; nucleotides not matched to a gene: 11. CDR3 length: 14 residues. CDR3 sequence reads: CASRRGAGTEEQYF. Here the CDR3 DNA reads TGTGCCAGCAGGCGGGGGGCAGGGACGGAGGAGCAGTACTTC.

A few counts support this clone. The chain uses TRBV7-3 and TRBJ1-2; 7 bases match TRBD1. V lost 6 bases and J lost 8; bases outside the gene matches: 6. CDR3 size: 12 residues. Germline CDR1 SGHTA, CDR2 FQGTGA. In nucleotides, the CDR3 is TGTGCCAGCAGTGAGGCAGGGGGAGGCTACACCTTC. Translation: CASSEAGGGYTF. Complete variable domain (other parts from reference TRBV7-3 and TRBJ1-2): GAGVSQTPSNKVTEKGKYVELRCDPISGHTALYWYRQSLGQGPEFLIYFQGTGAADDSGLPNDRFFAVRPEGSVSTLKIQRTERGDSAVYLCASSEAGGGYTFGSGTRLTVV.

This clone occurred a few times. The same CDR3 arises from other DNA sequences in this sample as well. The chain couples TRBV27 to TRBJ1-5, with D possibly being TRBD1 (5 bases). The CDR3 length is 14 residues. With 3 bases removed from V and 1 base from J, the gap between germline ends came to 7 bases. Germline CDR1 and CDR2: MNHEY and SMNVEV (reference sequence). The CDR3 DNA follows: TGTGCCAGCAGTTTGGGGGGAAGCAATCAGCCCCAGCATTTT. Translated, it gives CASSLGGSNQPQHF.

The V gene is TRBV7-9, the J gene TRBJ1-5, with no clear D. The CDR3 length is 15 residues. The V gene's germline CDR1 is SEHNR and CDR2 FQNEAQ (reference sequence). Trimming removed 5 bases at V and 7 bases at J, with 18 bases between. The DNA of the CDR3 is TGTGCCAGCAGCCCAGGAGGGAGAGGTGGGCAGCCCCAGCATTTT. Amino acids: CASSPGGRGGQPQHF.

This clone was counted a few times. This chain links TRBV7-9 with TRBJ2-7; D might be TRBD2 (6 bases). V was clipped by 5 bases and J by 4 bases, with 12 bases between them. The CDR3 is 13 amino acids. In germline, CDR1 is SEHNR, CDR2 FQNEAQ (reference sequence). Written as DNA, the CDR3 is TGTGCCAGCAGCCGGAGGGAGGTATACGAGCAGTACTTC. Translating it yields CASSRREVYEQYF.

The chain uses TRBV10-3 and TRBJ2-5, with a weak D call TRBD2 (5 bases). V was pared by 7 bases and J by 5 bases, with 17 bases between. Germline-derived CDR1 and CDR2 are ENHRY and SYGVKD. CDR3 size: 14 residues. In nucleotides, the CDR3 is TGTGCCATCATTCTGCCGCCGACTAACGAGACCCAGTACTTC. Translating gives CAIILPPTNETQYF.

V and J are TRBV10-3 and TRBJ1-4; D remains ambiguous. Trimming took off 11 bases at V and 0 bases at J, with 16 bases between the two ends. The CDR3 has 15 amino acids. Per the germline V gene, CDR1 is ENHRY and CDR2 is SYGVKD. CDR3 sequence: CASASEGTTNEKLFF. The CDR3 DNA reads TGTGCCTCGGCCAGCGAGGGAACAACTAATGAAAAACTGTTTTTT.

This chain links TRBV29-1 with TRBJ2-1; maybe TRBD2 (6 bases). V was trimmed by 7 bases and J by 0 bases, leaving 10 bases between them. The length of the CDR3 is 13 residues. Germline CDR1 is SQVTM and CDR2 is ANQGSEA. CDR3 region: CSGDSVSYNEQFF. In DNA, the CDR3 is TGCAGCGGGGACTCCGTCTCCTACAATGAGCAGTTCTTC.

The chain combines TRBV4-2 with TRBJ1-6; D might be TRBD1 (5 bases). Germline V gene lookup returns CDR1 LGHNA and CDR2 YNFKEQ. V was pared by 0 bases and J by 1 base, with 10 bases between. The CDR3 sequence is 17 residues long. The CDR3 spells CASSQDRVSSYNSPLHF. CDR3 DNA sequence: TGTGCCAGCAGCCAAGACAGGGTATCGTCCTATAATTCACCCCTCCACTTT.

The chain links TRBV30 to TRBJ1-4; 8 bases line up with TRBD1. The ends lost 2 bases at V and 5 bases at J; junction bases unmatched: 4. The CDR3 length is 14 residues. Germline V gene lookup returns CDR1 GTSNPN and CDR2 SVGIG (reference sequence). This chain's CDR3 is CAWSTGQANEKLFF. Written as DNA, the CDR3 is TGTGCCTGGAGTACGGGACAGGCAAATGAAAAACTGTTTTTT.

V and J are TRBV6-5 and TRBJ2-3, with 11 bases lining up with TRBD2. Germline loops: CDR1 MNHEY, CDR2 SVGAGI. This CDR3 is built from 14 residues. With 7 bases clipped from V and 12 bases from J, the junction kept 12 bases outside the gene matches. DNA for the CDR3: TGTGCCAGCACAGGGACTAGCGGATCCTTCTCTCAGTATTTT. This gives the protein CASTGTSGSFSQYF.

The V and J genes are TRBV7-2 and TRBJ1-2, with a weak D call TRBD1 (6 bases). Looked up from germline, CDR1 is SGHTA and CDR2 is FQGNSA. The V gene lost 2 bases and the J gene lost 7 bases, with 17 bases spanning the gap. The length of the CDR3 is 15 residues. The CDR3 region is CASSLSGEGIAGYTF. The CDR3 DNA is TGTGCCAGCAGCTTATCAGGGGAAGGGATCGCTGGCTACACCTTC.

The chain couples TRBV7-9 to TRBJ1-1; D uncertain. CDR3 length equals 14 residues. V was shortened by 5 bases and J by 1 base, with 11 bases between the two germline ends. From germline, CDR1 is SEHNR and CDR2 FQNEAQ (reference sequence). CDR3 amino acids: CASSPEVGNTEAFF. The CDR3 DNA sequence: TGTGCCAGCAGCCCAGAGGTGGGGAACACTGAAGCTTTCTTT.

The chain joins TRBV7-2 to TRBJ2-3; TRBD1 might be the D (5 bases). Germline V gives CDR1 SGHTA, CDR2 FQGNSA. This CDR3 is built from 16 residues. V lost 5 bases, J lost 0 bases, and 15 bases lay in between. Here the CDR3 DNA reads TGTGCCAGCAGCCTGACAGTTTCCCCTAGCACAGATACGCAGTATTTT. It codes for CASSLTVSPSTDTQYF.

Notes on this clone: This may be a read error: a much more frequent sequence differs by one nucleotide. The chain employs TRBV3-1 (or the pseudogene TRBV3-2) and TRBJ2-1; D remains ambiguous. The length of the CDR3 is 13 residues. From germline, CDR1 is LGHDT and CDR2 YNNKEL (reference sequence). The V and J ends lost 4 bases and 0 bases respectively, with 4 bases between them. The CDR3 loop reads CASSPSSYNEQFF. DNA of the CDR3: TGTGCCAGCAGCCCGAGCTCCTACAATGAGCAGTTCTTC.

The genes are TRBV11-2 and TRBJ2-1; D is uncertain. The CDR3 loop spans 19 amino acids. CDR1 is SGHAT and CDR2 is FQNNGV in the germline V gene. Deletions cut 5 bases from V and 0 bases from J, with 23 bases between. CDR3 region: CASSPLGLPLKSSYNEQFF. The CDR3 DNA follows: TGTGCCAGCAGCCCACTTGGGCTACCTTTAAAGAGCTCCTACAATGAGCAGTTCTTC.

The chain couples TRBV7-8 to TRBJ2-3; 14 positions agree with TRBD2. CDR3 length: 16 amino acids. Germline V gene data show CDR1 as SGHVS and CDR2 as FQNEAQ. V shed 5 bases and J 5 bases; nucleotides not matched to a gene: 6. CDR3 in amino acids: CASSHRLAGGRDTQYF. CDR3 in DNA: TGTGCCAGCAGCCACCGACTAGCGGGGGGGCGAGATACGCAGTATTTT.

This clone has a single count. The chain recombines TRBV7-9 with TRBJ2-1; D uncertain. CDR3 length: 13 residues. The V end lost 5 bases, the J end lost 12 bases, and 17 bases lay between the germline ends. The germline V gene has CDR1 SEHNR and CDR2 FQNEAQ (reference sequence). CDR3 protein: CASSPRTDSGQFF. The DNA of the CDR3 is TGTGCCAGCAGCCCCCGCACCGACTCCGGGCAGTTCTTC.

This chain joins TRBV5-8 and TRBJ2-5; TRBD1 agrees at 7 bases. The junction had 6 bases not matched to a gene; V was cut back by 5 bases and J by 5 bases. Germline CDR1 and CDR2: SGHTS and YDEGEE. The CDR3 runs 13 residues. The CDR3 loop is CASRLTGSETQYF. As DNA, the CDR3 is TGTGCCAGCAGACTGACAGGGTCCGAGACCCAGTACTTC.

This chain links TRBV11-3 with TRBJ1-1; D may be TRBD1 (5 bases). Germline V lookup: CDR1 SGHNT, CDR2 YENEEA. The CDR3 spans 12 residues. As DNA, the CDR3 is TGTATCTCGCGGGGCCCGAACACTGAAGCTTTCTTT. It codes for CISRGPNTEAFF.

V usage is TRBV24-1 and J usage is TRBJ2-3, with 7 bases lining up with TRBD2. The CDR3 contains 16 residues. V dropped 4 bases and J dropped 0; count of bases not matched to a gene: 6. CDR1 KGHDR and CDR2 SFDVKD come from the germline V gene. The CDR3 sequence: CATSDPSGVSTDTQYF. For the CDR3, the DNA is TGTGCCACCAGTGACCCTAGCGGAGTTAGCACAGATACGCAGTATTTT.

This rearrangement joins TRBV24-1 to TRBJ2-5, with TRBD1 matching over 9 bases. CDR1 and CDR2 (germline): KGHDR, SFDVKD. The CDR3 consists of 16 residues. Germline trimming cut 3 bases from V and 3 bases from J; bases unmatched to any gene: 7. The CDR3 loop is CATSDLVGTGKETQYF. CDR3 DNA: TGTGCCACCAGTGATCTGGTTGGGACAGGGAAAGAGACCCAGTACTTC.

The chain combines TRBV27 with TRBJ1-5; 7 nucleotides agree with TRBD1. This CDR3 contains 14 residues. After removal of 5 bases from V and 7 bases from J, the junction contained 8 bases not matched to a gene. Germline CDR1 MNHEY, CDR2 SMNVEV (reference sequence). The CDR3 reads CASSANRGVQPQHF. CDR3 nucleotide sequence: TGTGCCAGCAGTGCTAACAGGGGAGTACAGCCCCAGCATTTT.

This chain uses TRBV6-2 or TRBV6-3 with TRBJ1-1; 7 bases agree with TRBD1. CDR1 is MNHEY, CDR2 SVGEGT, per germline. Unmatched junction bases numbered 6, after V lost 0 bases and J lost 2 bases. CDR3 length: 16 amino acids. The CDR3 DNA reads TGTGCCAGCAGTTACTCCTCGGGACAGCTAAACACTGAAGCTTTCTTT. This translates into CASSYSSGQLNTEAFF.

V usage is TRBV9 and J usage is TRBJ2-7, with a possible D match to TRBD2 (6 bases). CDR3 length: 15 amino acids. From germline, CDR1 is SGDLS and CDR2 YYNGEE. The ends were cut back, 4 bases at V and 0 bases at J, with 14 bases in the middle. The CDR3 region has the DNA TGTGCCAGCAGCCCCCGGGACTTCAGCTCCTACGAGCAGTACTTC. Protein sequence: CASSPRDFSSYEQYF.